The clone carrying this T cell receptor (beta chain) was counted at least ten times. The antigen remains unidentified. Time point given: newly diagnosed GD, antithyroid drugs for less than 3 months. There was RNA extracted from PBMCs, and the TCR library was made from it. The sample comes from a study of regulatory T cells in long-lasting Graves disease. CDR3 length equals 13 residues. Germline V CDR1 and CDR2: SGHTA, FQGNSA. Trimming took off 0 bases at V and 8 bases at J, with 8 bases between the two ends. With iRepertoire HTBI primers and Arm-PCR of CDR3 regions, TCR beta libraries were built. Authors' methods: Identification yielded around 64 TRBV and more than 12 TRBJ segments across samples. TCRdb fed the multiplex PCR reads into MiXCR, producing one record per CDR3 protein. TCRdb, rather than the study authors, made the V and J calls. The sample holds 440,000 or so distinct CDR3 sequences, less than 20% seen once.

Points from the study as a whole: There were preferences for TRBV28, TRBJ1-2 and TRBJ2-5 in persistent disease. Patients whose Graves' disease persisted exhibited lower TCR diversity than those newly diagnosed.

In addition, the sample was reused for a study of T cells in Graves' hyperthyroidism and ophthalmopathy.

The chain joins TRBV7-2 to TRBJ2-1; D call uncertain. The material was peripheral blood mononuclear cells (PBMCs), obtained at new diagnosis, from a patient treated with antithyroid drugs. The receptor's source is a woman younger than 45 with Graves disease. The DNA for the CDR3 is TGTGCCAGCAGCTTAGCACCAAGACATGAGCAGTTCTTC. Protein product: CASSLAPRHEQFF. Filled out from reference TRBV7-2 and TRBJ2-1, the complete variable domain reads GAGVSQSPSNKVTEKGKDVELRCDPISGHTALYWYRQSLGQGLEFLIYFQGNSAPDKSGLPSDRFSAERTGGSVSTLTIQRTQQEDSAVYLCASSLAPRHEQFFGPGTRLTVL.